Given below is one T cell receptor (beta chain) in context. Its target is not known. TCRdb reprocessed the 5' RACE reads and stores each CDR3 protein as one record, lacking DNA. Its listing shows about 210,000 distinct CDR3 sequences. The data were taken from a study of monozygotic twins with inflammatory bowel disease. The CDR3 is made up of 17 amino acids. The V gene's germline CDR1 is DFQATT and CDR2 SNEGSKA (reference sequence). Study observations and caveats: Especially with disease activity, IBD patients had fewer clonotypes in common with others than healthy twins did. Patient repertoires may have gained variability from differing immunosuppressive treatments.

The source of this sequence is a human donor with ulcerative colitis or Crohn's disease, or a healthy co-twin of an affected twin (not recorded which). The sequenced sample was blood. This rearrangement joins TRBV20-1 to TRBJ1-5; absent DNA, TCRdb's TRBD1 call cannot be checked. The CDR3 spells CSASSRAGDYSNQPQHF.